The 22 T cell receptor beta chains presented below share a single source sample, sequenced in a study of blood T cell repertoires in COVID-19. Profiling relied on immunoSEQ multiplex PCR, and the TCRdb table lists in-frame clones only, not all of them. Found here are around 250,000 clones, approximately 85% of them singletons; the top ten hold under 2.5%. Material: PBMCs or T cells enriched from blood (not recorded which). The receptor source for this set is a woman between 50 and 59 years old who had recovered from COVID-19.

This chain links TRBV30 with TRBJ1-6, with D unresolved. The CDR3 loop spans 14 amino acids. The germline V and J ends were trimmed by 5 bases and 9 bases, with 17 bases remaining between them. Germline V gene data show CDR1 as GTSNPN and CDR2 as SVGIG (reference sequence). The chain's CDR3 is CAWAGDTVGSPLHF. In DNA form, the CDR3 reads TGTGCCTGGGCCGGTGACACCGTCGGTTCACCCCTCCACTTT.

The chain uses TRBV6-5 and TRBJ1-3, with TRBD1 identical over 9 bases. CDR3 size: 15 residues. The germline V gene has CDR1 MNHEY and CDR2 SVGAGI. J was trimmed by 2 bases and V by 6 bases; bases with no gene match: 5. The CDR3 loop is CASRLQGATGNTIYF. The CDR3, as DNA: TGTGCCAGCAGATTACAGGGGGCGACTGGAAACACCATATATTTT.

The rearrangement uses TRBV10-3 and TRBJ2-1; D is perhaps TRBD1 (5 bases). The CDR3 runs 15 residues. The germline V and J ends were trimmed by 8 bases and 2 bases, with 16 bases remaining between them. CDR1 and CDR2 (germline): ENHRY, SYGVKD. As DNA, the CDR3 is TGTGCCATCGGAAGACAGAAAAATACCTACAATGAGCAGTTCTTC. This gives the protein CAIGRQKNTYNEQFF.

V usage is TRBV20-1 and J usage is TRBJ2-4; TRBD2 agrees at 7 bases. The CDR3 totals 10 residues. V lost 4 bases, J lost 9 bases, and 0 bases stayed unmatched. Germline CDR1 DFQATT, CDR2 SNEGSKA (reference sequence). The chain's CDR3 is CSATGGIQYF. In DNA, the CDR3 is TGCAGTGCTACGGGGGGCATTCAGTACTTC.

This chain uses TRBV28 with TRBJ2-1; the D gene is possibly TRBD2 (6 bases). Germline lookup yields CDR1 MDHEN and CDR2 SYDVKM. The CDR3 has 15 residues. The V gene lost 8 bases and the J gene lost 4 bases, with 18 bases spanning the gap. In DNA, the CDR3 is TGTGCCAGCGGAGTTTCGGACTACTCGTACAATGAGCAGTTCTTC. Translated: CASGVSDYSYNEQFF.

The genes are TRBV30 and TRBJ1-5; 8 bases fit TRBD1. The CDR3 covers 14 residues. CDR1 is GTSNPN, CDR2 SVGIG, per germline (reference sequence). V gave up 2 bases and J gave up 6 bases; unmatched junction bases: 6. The CDR3 loop is CAWSLRTGSQPQHF. DNA of the CDR3: TGTGCCTGGAGTCTACGGACAGGGAGTCAGCCCCAGCATTTT.

The V and J genes are TRBV28 and TRBJ2-7, with 7 bases fitting TRBD2. V trimming: 6 bases; J trimming: 2 bases; junction bases outside the gene matches: 13. Per the germline V gene, CDR1 is MDHEN and CDR2 is SYDVKM. The CDR3 loop spans 16 amino acids. The CDR3 DNA follows: TGTGCCAGCAGCCTATCTAGCGGCATGCCCCCCTACGAGCAGTACTTC. Its translation is CASSLSSGMPPYEQYF.

This clone showed up just once. This chain uses TRBV10-3 with TRBJ1-1; D unresolved. Germline-derived CDR1 and CDR2 are ENHRY and SYGVKD. The CDR3 extends over 10 amino acids. Trimming removed 8 bases at V and 10 bases at J, with 11 bases between. CDR3 in DNA: TGTGCCATCGGGTTTGACATAGCTTTCTTT. Its translation: CAIGFDIAFF.

In this sample, this clone turned up once. The V call is TRBV19, the J call TRBJ2-7; the match to TRBD2 covers 10 bases. There are 14 residues in the CDR3. Unmatched junction bases numbered 5, after V lost 6 bases and J lost 3 bases. Germline CDR1 is LNHDA and CDR2 is SQIVND (reference sequence). CDR3 sequence: CASSLAGENYEQYF. The CDR3, as DNA: TGTGCCAGTAGCCTAGCGGGAGAGAACTACGAGCAGTACTTC.

This chain links TRBV7-9 with TRBJ1-1, with D perhaps TRBD1 (6 bases). Trimming removed 1 base from V and 5 bases from J, with 8 bases in between. Germline values: CDR1 SEHNR, CDR2 FQNEAQ (reference sequence). This CDR3 contains 13 residues. In DNA, the CDR3 is TGTGCCAGCAGCTTAGAGGGGGGGACTGAAGCTTTCTTT. Encoded protein: CASSLEGGTEAFF.

The chain uses TRBV18 and TRBJ2-7; a weak D match, TRBD1 (5 bases). The length of the CDR3 is 14 residues. Looked up from germline, CDR1 is KGHSH and CDR2 is LQKENI. V was pared by 2 bases and J by 3 bases, with 11 bases between. CDR3 bases: TGTGCCAGCTCACCAGCGTCAGGGAACTACGAGCAGTACTTC. It specifies CASSPASGNYEQYF. Complete variable domain (other parts from reference TRBV18 and TRBJ2-7): NAGVMQNPRHLVRRRGQEARLRCSPMKGHSHVYWYRQLPEEGLKFMVYLQKENIIDESGMPKERFSAEFPKEGPSILRIQQVVRGDSAAYFCASSPASGNYEQYFGPGTRLTVT.

This chain joins TRBV3-1 (or the pseudogene TRBV3-2) and TRBJ1-2, with a possible D match to TRBD1 (5 bases). Between the trimmed V and J ends, which lost 4 bases and 8 bases, there was a span of 17 bases. Germline CDR1 reads LGHDT; CDR2 reads YNNKEL (reference sequence). This CDR3 region has 14 residues. The CDR3 region has the DNA TGTGCCAGCAGCCGTATTAGGGGTTTCGGGGGCTACACCTTC. It translates to CASSRIRGFGGYTF.

The rearrangement links TRBV30 to TRBJ1-2, with 9 bases that match TRBD1. Germline CDR1 and CDR2: GTSNPN and SVGIG (reference sequence). The trim removed 1 base at V and 8 bases at J, leaving 5 bases unmatched. The CDR3 has 13 residues. The CDR3 DNA follows: TGTGCCTGGAGTGACAGGGGGCGCCGAGGCTACACCTTC. This sequence encodes CAWSDRGRRGYTF.

The chain carries TRBV2 and TRBJ1-4; D gene ambiguous. CDR3 length: 15 residues. Germline CDR1 SNHLY, CDR2 FYNNEI. Trimming cost V 8 bases and J 0 bases, with 13 bases left between them. The CDR3 sequence: CASLSGRATNEKLFF. DNA for the CDR3: TGTGCCAGCCTGAGCGGACGGGCAACTAATGAAAAACTGTTTTTT.

This chain connects TRBV12-5 to TRBJ1-5; TRBD1 agrees at 7 bases. Unmatched junction bases numbered 12, after V lost 0 bases and J lost 7 bases. The CDR3 covers 17 residues. Per the germline V gene, CDR1 is LGHNT and CDR2 is FRNRAP. The chain's CDR3 is CASGLVLGGGARQPQHF. In DNA form, the CDR3 reads TGTGCTAGTGGTTTGGTACTAGGAGGGGGCGCGAGACAGCCCCAGCATTTT.

The chain links TRBV9 to TRBJ2-1; unclear D gene. Per germline, CDR1 SGDLS and CDR2 YYNGEE. This CDR3 is 17 amino acids long. V gave up 3 bases and J gave up 0 bases, with 16 bases separating them. CDR3 DNA sequence: TGTGCCAGCAGCGCTTTACGGGTAAAGAGCTCCTACAATGAGCAGTTCTTC. This encodes CASSALRVKSSYNEQFF.

A single count supports this clone. The V and J genes are TRBV7-9 and TRBJ2-1; TRBD1 agrees at 9 bases. Looked up from germline, CDR1 is SEHNR and CDR2 is FQNEAQ (reference sequence). Losses at the gene ends were 4 bases for V and 8 bases for J; bases not matched to a gene: 3. The CDR3 contains 13 residues. The CDR3 coding sequence is TGTGCCAGCAGCTCCAGACAGGGGGATGAGCAGTTCTTC. Protein: CASSSRQGDEQFF. The whole variable domain, remainder taken from reference TRBV7-9 and TRBJ2-1, is DTGVSQNPRHKITKRGQNVTFRCDPISEHNRLYWYRQTLGQGPEFLTYFQNEAQLEKSRLLSDRFSAERPKGSFSTLEIQRTEQGDSAMYLCASSSRQGDEQFFGPGTRLTVL.

The chain uses TRBV6-5 and TRBJ1-2; 10 nucleotides match TRBD1. Germline V CDR1 and CDR2: MNHEY, SVGAGI. V lost 6 bases and J lost 7; bases outside the gene matches: 5. The CDR3 spans 13 residues. The CDR3 sequence: CASRLGTGAGYTF. The CDR3 nucleotides read TGTGCCAGCAGACTAGGGACAGGGGCTGGCTACACCTTC.

The CDR3 nucleotides read TGTGCCAGTAGTCCCTGGGGGCGTTACAATGAGCAGTTCTTC. This encodes CASSPWGRYNEQFF. J is TRBJ2-1 and V is TRBV19; tentatively, D is TRBD1 (6 bases). V lost 5 bases to trimming and J lost 4 bases, with 12 bases between them. Per germline, CDR1 LNHDA and CDR2 SQIVND (reference sequence). This CDR3 is built from 14 residues.

J is TRBJ2-1 and V is TRBV7-9, with a possible D match to TRBD1 (6 bases). CDR1 and CDR2 from the germline V gene are SEHNR and FQNEAQ (reference sequence). V gave up 6 bases and J gave up 2 bases, with 11 bases separating them. This CDR3 contains 14 residues. CDR3 region: CASRYRVAYNEQFF. CDR3 DNA sequence: TGTGCCAGCAGGTACAGGGTTGCCTACAATGAGCAGTTCTTC.

On this clone: Other DNA variants within this sample encode the same CDR3. The rearrangement uses TRBV12-5 and TRBJ2-3; D not certain. Germline V gene lookup returns CDR1 LGHNT and CDR2 FRNRAP. Trimming left V 4 bases short and J 1 base short, with 6 bases between. The CDR3 spans 13 residues. CDR3 DNA: TGTGCTAGTGGTTCGTCGGGCACAGATACGCAGTATTTT. Translating gives CASGSSGTDTQYF.

This sequence joins TRBV7-6 and TRBJ2-7; 8 bases align to TRBD2. V gave up 2 bases and J gave up 2 bases; unmatched junction bases: 8. The CDR3 is 16 residues long. The V gene's germline CDR1 is SGHVS and CDR2 FNYEAQ. The CDR3 region has the DNA TGTGCCAGCAGCTTATGGGGGTCGGGAGGGGCCTACGAGCAGTACTTC. Its translation is CASSLWGSGGAYEQYF.